This T cell receptor (beta chain) was sequenced during a study of Ad26.COV2.S vaccination and SARS-CoV-2 variants (dated by TCRdb to about 2021). Context from the whole study: Vaccine-arm donors were drawn from COV1001, a multicentre, randomized, double-blind, placebo-controlled phase I-IIa trial of Ad26.COV2.S in healthy adults. Ad26.COV2.S was given intramuscularly at 5x10^10 or 1x10^11 viral particles, as a single shot or as two shots 56 days apart. TCRbeta repertoire sequencing served as the tool for gauging how specific and how broad the SARS-CoV-2-reactive T cell receptors were following Ad26.COV2.S vaccination. A total of around 32 samples were included in the TCR-sequenced set, comprising roughly 19 Ad26.COV2.S vaccine recipients, 5 placebo recipients and 8 SARS-CoV-2 convalescent individuals. Trial participants were randomized into five groups of five: low-dose or high-dose Ad26.COV2.S given once or twice, or placebo on both occasions. Investigators remained blinded to trial group allocation during experiments and outcome assessment. The study at large found these results: The study lacked the statistical power to compare responses across vaccine doses or regimens. After vaccination, substantial breadth of spike-specific CD8+ and CD4+ T cell responses was reported. The authors noted that the TCR breadth and depth analyses may have underestimated total T cell responses. Vaccine and placebo recipients had comparable non-spike TCR breadth, which fits with the vaccine containing only spike. Higher spike-specific TCR breadth was observed in Ad26.COV2.S recipients than in placebo recipients (P = 0.0014).

The treatment or condition label, as the study defines it: around 19 received Ad26.COV2.S at low or high dose, single or two shots; about 5 received placebo; per-sample allocation not given. For vaccine and placebo recipients, the sequenced repertoires came from samples collected on day 63 after the first injection. In Cohort 1b, about two dozen adults aged 18-55 years were enrolled at a single site in Boston, USA, between 29 July and 7 August 2020. Ad26.COV2.S was a replication-incompetent adenovirus type 26 vector that expressed a prefusion-stabilized SARS-CoV-2 spike protein derived from the original Wuhan strain. TCRbeta CDR3 regions were sequenced with the immunoSEQ Assay. After extraction, genomic DNA underwent amplification by bias-controlled multiplex PCR, followed by high-throughput sequencing. The paper's data handling went like this. To quantify the absolute abundance of each unique TCRbeta CDR3 region, sequences were collapsed and filtered. Usable DNA was measured by amplifying reference genes present in all nucleated cells, and TCRbeta template counts were normalized to that usable DNA to estimate T cell fraction. Repertoire TCRs were annotated as SARS-CoV-2-specific by exact matching of V gene, CDR3 amino acid sequence and J gene to a known reactive TCR set. The reference SARS-CoV-2 TCR set was derived from MIRA and filtered for enrichment in COVID-19-positive ImmuneCODE repertoires, a step that removed public or cross-reactive TCRs. Based on the MIRA antigens, annotated TCRs were further analysed at the level of specific ORF or position within ORF. Breadth was defined as annotated unique rearrangements over total unique productive rearrangements; depth was the summed frequency of those rearrangements. Two-sided Wilcoxon rank-sum tests were used to compare TCR breadth between groups. TCRdb stores this immuneACCESS table with in-frame sequences only. Part of the clones is absent; in the studies checked, under half of the shortfall reflects unresolved V genes, and no reason is known for the rest. V and J calls and clone size are those listed in that table; D and trimming were worked out from the DNA. This sample has 500,000 or so clones in its table, and approximately 90% of those were observed once. In total, the top ten clones hold roughly 13% of the sample.

Including the terminal cysteine and phenylalanine, the CDR3 comprises 11 residues. The only DNA kept is the CDR3, 33 bases in frame from the first base. Taken from the germline V gene, the CDR1 and CDR2 loops are SQVTM and ANQGSEA. Between the V and J ends, shortened by 7 bases and 5 bases respectively, the junction contains 12 bases. On this clone itself: The target of this receptor is not known. Qualities for individual bases were not recorded, and no much larger clone is one base off.

This sample comprised peripheral blood, obtained in a trial of Ad26.COV2.S vaccine versus placebo. This TCR was recovered from a person between 18 and 60 years old who received the Ad26.COV2.S COVID-19 vaccine or a placebo. In this chain, TRBV29-1 is recombined with TRBJ2-7; TRBD2 is possibly the D segment (5 matching bases). The sequenced DNA: TGCAGCGCCAAAAACGGGGACGAGCAGTACTTC. This encodes CSAKNGDEQYF.